This T cell receptor beta chain was retrieved from a study of early T cells in non-severe SARS-CoV-2 infection. At the level of the study: Bulk RNA taken from unsorted whole blood was sequenced, leaving chains unpaired. Study-wide points: Matching against VDJdb likely underestimated virus-specific expansions, favoring anti-spike CD8.

Trimming cost V 4 bases and J 0 bases; bases outside gene matches: 6. The CDR3 length is 15 residues. Germline V gene data show CDR1 as SGHRS and CDR2 as YFSETQ. As for this clonotype: As yet, its antigen is unknown.

Individual cDNA molecules received unique molecular identifiers. In TCRdb, the 5' RACE reads were re-called with MiXCR into one record per CDR3 protein. The data show some 57,000 distinct CDR3 sequences, 7% to 10% seen once. The V gene is TRBV5-1, the J gene TRBJ2-5; TRBD1 agrees at 7 bases. The material sequenced was whole blood. The sequence came from an adult who was a healthcare worker with PCR-confirmed SARS-CoV-2 infection or an uninfected control (not recorded which). The CDR3 DNA follows: TGCGCCAGCAGCACGCCCGGGACAGACCAAGAGACCCAGTACTTC. This gives the protein CASSTPGTDQETQYF.